The 3 T cell receptor beta chains in this list originate from one sample, sequenced in a study of shared clonotypes between healthy human individuals. Only in-frame clones appear in the TCRdb table, and some are missing; sequencing was by immunoSEQ multiplex PCR. Of some 2 million clones listed, 90% to 95% are singletons. Sequencing input: naive CD4+ T cells sorted from blood. Subset here: CD45RA+ positively selected. These receptor sequences come from a young man in good health.

The rearrangement joins TRBV19 to TRBJ1-4, with 9 nucleotides matching TRBD1. V trimming: 4 bases; J trimming: 2 bases; junction bases outside the gene matches: 2. This CDR3 contains 15 residues. Germline CDR1 and CDR2: LNHDA and SQIVND (reference sequence). CDR3 amino acids: CASSTGTGTNEKLFF. CDR3 DNA sequence: TGTGCCAGTAGTACCGGGACAGGGACTAATGAAAAACTGTTTTTT.

The chain links TRBV6-6 to TRBJ1-1; no definite D call. The CDR3 has 14 amino acids. Germline loops: CDR1 MNHNY, CDR2 SVGAGI (reference sequence). Trimming left V 7 bases short and J 2 bases short, with 14 bases between. Here the CDR3 reads CASTPQERNTEAFF. CDR3 in DNA: TGTGCCAGCACACCCCAGGAGAGAAACACTGAAGCTTTCTTT.

The chain carries TRBV25-1 and TRBJ2-1; 7 nucleotides agree with TRBD1. The V gene end was trimmed by 4 bases and the J gene end by 7 bases; junction bases not matched to a gene: 7. This CDR3 is built from 14 residues. The germline V gene encodes CDR1 MGHDK and CDR2 SYGVNS. The CDR3 region is CASSGRQGLNEQFF. The CDR3 DNA follows: TGTGCCAGCAGTGGACGACAGGGATTGAATGAGCAGTTCTTC.